This entry lists 9 T cell receptor beta chains sequenced from one sample in a study of blood T cell repertoires in COVID-19. Generated by immunoSEQ multiplex PCR, the TCRdb table keeps only in-frame clones and is missing some. The sample has under 150,000 clones; roughly 80% are singletons. The specimen was peripheral blood. Receptors were obtained from a man aged 45 to 65 with acute or convalescent COVID-19.

This rearrangement joins TRBV6-6 to TRBJ1-4; possible D gene TRBD1, 6 bases. The V end lost 5 bases, the J end lost 8 bases, and 15 bases lay between the germline ends. There are 14 residues in the CDR3. Germline loops: CDR1 MNHNY, CDR2 SVGAGI (reference sequence). DNA for the CDR3: TGTGCCAGCAGTCCGTGGACAGCTCAGGAAAAACTGTTTTTT. Its translation: CASSPWTAQEKLFF.

This chain connects TRBV28 to TRBJ2-7; D unclear. V lost 3 bases, J lost 2 bases, and 14 bases lay in between. Germline V gene sequence: CDR1 MDHEN, CDR2 SYDVKM. This CDR3 is 15 amino acids long. CDR3 amino acids: CASSFHRAPTYEQYF. The CDR3 coding sequence is TGTGCCAGCAGTTTCCATAGAGCGCCTACCTACGAGCAGTACTTC.

The chain links TRBV28 to TRBJ1-4, with D maybe TRBD1 (5 bases). The CDR3 runs 13 residues. The germline CDR1 and CDR2 sequences are MDHEN and SYDVKM. V dropped 7 bases and J dropped 8 bases, with 14 bases sitting between them. CDR3 region: CASNSGGEEKLFF. The CDR3 DNA reads TGTGCCAGCAATTCAGGAGGGGAGGAAAAACTGTTTTTT.

The chain carries TRBV19 and TRBJ2-3; 8 nucleotides agree with TRBD2. Germline V gives CDR1 LNHDA, CDR2 SQIVND (reference sequence). J lost 6 bases, V lost 3 bases, and 8 bases had no gene match. This CDR3 spans 15 amino acids. DNA for the CDR3: TGTGCCAGTAGTATTGCAGCGGGGGCACAGGATACGCAGTATTTT. It encodes CASSIAAGAQDTQYF.

The chain carries TRBV7-3 and TRBJ1-2; D gene ambiguous. Trimming removed 0 bases from V and 7 bases from J, with 9 bases in between. Germline V gene data show CDR1 as SGHTA and CDR2 as FQGTGA. CDR3 size: 13 residues. The CDR3 DNA follows: TGTGCCAGCAGCTTAACTGGGCAATTTGGCTACACCTTC. Protein sequence: CASSLTGQFGYTF. The full variable domain, its missing parts supplied by reference TRBV7-3 and TRBJ1-2, is GAGVSQTPSNKVTEKGKYVELRCDPISGHTALYWYRQSLGQGPEFLIYFQGTGAADDSGLPNDRFFAVRPEGSVSTLKIQRTERGDSAVYLCASSLTGQFGYTFGSGTRLTVV.

The chain carries TRBV24-1 and TRBJ2-7; 8 bases are shared with TRBD1. The CDR3 covers 17 residues. J lost 2 bases, V lost 12 bases, and 20 bases had no gene match. The germline V gene encodes CDR1 KGHDR and CDR2 SFDVKD. The CDR3 region has the DNA TGTGCCCCTCAGAGCGGCAGGGGGCGATTTACGGCCTACGAGCAGTACTTC. Translated, it gives CAPQSGRGRFTAYEQYF.

The table lists this clone with a few counts. The genes are TRBV5-6 and TRBJ1-6; a weak D match, TRBD1 (6 bases). Germline V gives CDR1 SGHDT, CDR2 YYEEEE. The length of the CDR3 is 15 residues. Trimming took 4 bases from V and 7 from J, leaving 15 bases between them. The DNA for the CDR3 is TGTGCCAGCAGCGGGATACAGGGTAACAATTCACCCCTCCACTTT. Its protein is CASSGIQGNNSPLHF.

V gene TRBV5-1 combines with J gene TRBJ2-7; the D gene is possibly TRBD1 (5 bases). V was clipped by 2 bases and J by 2 bases, with 8 bases between them. The CDR3 runs 13 residues. Per the germline V gene, CDR1 is SGHRS and CDR2 is YFSETQ. CDR3 sequence reads: CASSFDSTYEQYF. In nucleotides, the CDR3 is TGCGCCAGCAGCTTCGACAGTACCTACGAGCAGTACTTC.

The chain combines TRBV28 with TRBJ1-2, with a weak D call TRBD1 (5 bases). Between the trimmed V and J ends, which lost 6 bases and 8 bases, there was a span of 19 bases. From germline, CDR1 is MDHEN and CDR2 SYDVKM. The CDR3 length is 14 residues. The CDR3 DNA follows: TGTGCCAGCAGCGGGGGACTCTCCGGCGGAGGCTACACCTTC. Protein product: CASSGGLSGGGYTF.